This TCR beta chain was captured in a study of cytomegalovirus exposure and HLA in healthy donors (dated by TCRdb to between 2016 and 2019). For the wider study: According to an earlier analysis of a few hundred of the donors, roughly 180 million T cells yielded roughly 100 million unique TCR beta sequences and about 300 Gb of sequence data. HLA typing included class I and class II loci at four-digit resolution. Donor age, sex, ethnicity and CMV serostatus were compiled alongside the repertoire data. An early release covering more than 500 HLA-typed donors comprised 250 to 350 gigabases of sequencing data and 85 million or so unique TCR sequences. The number of typed donors differed by locus: roughly 629-630 for A, B, C, DRB1 and DQB1; some 540 for DQA1; over 600 for DPA1; and 400 to 480 for DPB1. Across about 370 genotyped donors of the cohort, an average of roughly 230,000 unique TCR beta nucleotide sequences per donor were sequenced, and roughly 18% of those sequences were non-productive. The study profiled the T cell repertoires of 666 subjects by immunosequencing and related them to cytomegalovirus serostatus. The later analysis used no new phenotypic data to find candidate immune exposures, relying instead on TCR beta sequences and their occurrence across donors. In an earlier analysis of 587 of the donors, high-throughput TCR beta sequencing was used to judge whether each TCR beta V gene segment behaved as functional or pseudogenic. Because of strong linkage in the cohort, roughly five DR-DQ haplotypes were treated as single units for association and clustering. Every repertoire in the discovery cohort had been generated on one and the same sequencing platform. A later analysis re-analyzed previously published TCR beta repertoires from 550 to 700 donors and added high-resolution HLA genotyping to study TCR occurrence patterns. In a later genetic analysis, genome-wide SNP genotypes for about 65% of the roughly 670 donors were used, and that subset was treated as a discovery cohort. The study was designed to test whether signatures of past pathogen exposure could be identified by cataloging public T cell receptors. Of the roughly 420 genotyped donors, roughly 80% were placed in the genetic ancestry cluster associated with self-reported Caucasian donors. Along with the roughly 610-subject first cohort, a separate validation cohort of approximately 110 different subjects was used. To predict cytomegalovirus infection status, the study combined high-throughput TCR immunosequencing, statistical association of individual TCRs with disease status, and machine learning.

Broad study findings and their caveats: Seventeen rarely observed V segments, including chromosome 9 orphons, were excluded from the earlier analysis of just under 600 of the donors because counts were too low. The cohort was sequenced for TCR beta chains only, and without alpha or paired-chain data the features that could be detected were limited. It was suggested by the authors that the approach could potentially be generalized to other disease states and immunological phenotypes. Because HLA typing was unavailable for some donors at each locus, only the typed subset was used in association tests. Several of the top co-occurrence clusters appeared to be linked to parvovirus B19, influenza, CMV and Epstein-Barr virus, according to a later analysis. In a later analysis, most CMV-associated TCR beta chains were found to appear HLA-restricted, with HLA associations seemingly driven largely by CMV exposure. Most TCR sequences were observed very rarely across donors, whereas some public TCRs were present in many individuals. Some IMGT-functional V segments, including TRBV6-2 and TRBV6-3, could not be told apart with the 87-base-pair reads, so those segments were excluded. A further reported finding was that TCR beta sequences accurately predicted the HLA-A and HLA-B alleles for most subjects in the first cohort. Roughly uniform sequencing depth across donors was assumed in presence/absence analyses, although this assumption may not hold. The study gave a list of about 150 TCR beta chains associated with cytomegalovirus. CMV serostatus was the only immune exposure information available for the cohort. In both the original and validation cohorts, the classifier was reported to diagnose cytomegalovirus status with high specificity and sensitivity. A later genetic analysis associated a missense DCLRE1C variant with V-gene and J-gene trimming of TCR beta chains, and an independent cohort replicated the association. Broadly in line with IMGT annotations, most TCR beta V segments showed up in productive rearrangements about 90% or about 30% of the time in an earlier analysis of several hundred of the donors. In a later genetic analysis, fewer N-insertions in productive TCRs were reported among donors in an Asian-associated ancestry cluster than the approximately 630-donor mean. Compared with equally common non-associated chains, HLA-associated TCR beta chains in a later analysis were more clonally expanded and had lower generation probabilities. A later analysis associated about 17,000 TCR beta sequences with specific HLA alleles at a false discovery rate of 0.05. Correlated functional status among segregating V segments might reflect linkage disequilibrium, but an unknown experimental factor could not be ruled out. The sequencing pipeline was judged likely to have produced a cluster of highly shared sequence variants as a technical artifact. In a later analysis, TCR association rates were found to vary across HLA loci, with the most associated TCRs seen for DRB1 alleles and the fewest for HLA-C alleles. A few of the identified cytomegalovirus-associated TCR beta chains were confirmed in vitro to be specific for cytomegalovirus antigens. When HLA alleles, especially DR and DQ, strongly co-occurred, TCR associations were difficult to assign to individual alleles.

Receptor amplification or capture employed the immunoSEQ multiplex PCR assay. For the multiplex PCR, a mixture combining 60 forward primers for TCR Vbeta segments and 13 reverse primers for TCR Jbeta segments was used. A multiplex PCR assay on genomic DNA amplified the CDR3 region of rearranged TCR beta genes. On the Illumina HiSeq System, the amplified TCR beta libraries were sequenced as 87-base-pair reads. Per the authors' processing: Across the 500 to 750 repertoires, a later analysis counted roughly 84 million unique TCR beta chains, about 10 million of which were shared by at least two donors. To remove PCR and sequencing errors, raw reads were error-corrected and collapsed into unique sequences using a nearest-neighbor algorithm that merged closely related sequences. CDR3 sequences were aligned to IMGT reference sequences to assign V, D and J gene segments. Each retained sequence needed at least a six-nucleotide match to both a V gene segment and a J gene segment. Rearrangements were called productive when the CDR3 lacked stop codons and stayed in frame with V and J; all others were non-productive. CDR3 was defined by IMGT convention, running from the second conserved V-encoded cysteine to the conserved J-encoded phenylalanine. In an earlier analysis of 550 to 650 of the donors, sequences lacking an unambiguous match to a single V gene segment were excluded. An earlier analysis of several hundred of the donors called V segments functional above 56.7% productive rearrangements and segregating when the between-donor standard deviation exceeded 5%. A statistical classification framework was built for diagnosing cytomegalovirus status from the catalog of TCR beta chain sequences. In a later analysis, V and J genes were assigned by comparing TCR nucleotide sequences against IMGT/GENE-DB human TR gene sequences. Using the TCRdist pipeline, a later analysis assigned CDR3 sequences along with most-parsimonious VDJ recombination scenarios. In a later analysis, every TCR beta chain was defined by the combination of its CDR3 amino acid sequence and its V-gene family, and reads without a unique V-gene family were dropped. In a later analysis, 450 to 600 highly shared, low-generation-probability nucleotide sequences were removed to address suspected cross-contamination and a sequencing artifact. A later analysis calculated a clonal expansion index for each public chain from normalized within-repertoire ranks of inferred template counts. In a later analysis, generation probabilities were computed using a VDJ recombination model fitted to out-of-frame rearrangements, and the results were checked against IGoR. In a later analysis, hypergeometric tests were used to score TCR-TCR, TCR-HLA and TCR-CMV co-occurrence, with a repertoire-size bias correction applied to TCR pairs. False discovery rates were estimated in a later analysis by permuting HLA or CMV assignments 20 times. In a later analysis, co-occurring TCRs were grouped using DBSCAN, and TCRdist sequence similarity was added for clustering within HLA-allele-positive subsets. Repertoires with fewer than 30,000 or more than 120,000 public chains, plus five repertoires with anomalous nucleotide sharing, were excluded from co-occurrence clustering. TCRdb holds this immuneACCESS table with in-frame rearrangements only. Some clones are missing; in checked studies, unresolved V genes explain under half, and the rest has no known cause. That table is the source of V, J and clone size, and D and trimming were worked out from the DNA. Present in this sample are about 190,000 clones, approximately 80% of which were seen just once. The ten largest clones take up about 1% of the sample.

Worth noting for this clone: Its cognate antigen has yet to be identified. Per-base qualities were not stored, and no clone one base away is much larger.

The cohort comprised some 730 healthy bone marrow donors. At the time of sampling, every cohort member was nominally healthy, though immune exposures that went unrecorded were likely present. The donor was CMV seronegative and belonged to the group of over 300 seronegative cohort members. Each donor provided a peripheral blood sample, and peripheral blood mononuclear cells were used for TCR beta sequencing. The Qiagen DNeasy Blood Extraction Kit was used to extract genomic DNA from the blood cell samples. Reading the germline V gene (reference sequence) gives CDR1 LNHDA and CDR2 SQIVND. From cysteine to phenylalanine, the CDR3 is 15 amino acids long. Only CDR3 DNA is held: 45 bases, read in frame from base 1. V trim: 5 bases; J trim: 6 bases; unmatched bases: 10.

The sequence links TRBV19 to TRBJ1-2, with 9 middle bases fitting TRBD1. The sequencing sample was made of PBMCs. The TCR sequence derives from a woman aged 40 to 49 in good health and CMV-seronegative. The DNA reads TGTGCCAGTAGTCCCCAGAGGGACAGGGTCAATGGCTACACCTTC. This translates into CASSPQRDRVNGYTF. Here the CDR3 is joined to the reference TRBV19 and TRBJ1-2 genes, and the full variable domain is: DGGITQSPKYLFRKEGQNVTLSCEQNLNHDAMYWYRQDPGQGLRLIYYSQIVNDFQKGDIAEGYSVSREKKESFPLTVTSAQKNPTAFYLCASSPQRDRVNGYTFGSGTRLTVV.